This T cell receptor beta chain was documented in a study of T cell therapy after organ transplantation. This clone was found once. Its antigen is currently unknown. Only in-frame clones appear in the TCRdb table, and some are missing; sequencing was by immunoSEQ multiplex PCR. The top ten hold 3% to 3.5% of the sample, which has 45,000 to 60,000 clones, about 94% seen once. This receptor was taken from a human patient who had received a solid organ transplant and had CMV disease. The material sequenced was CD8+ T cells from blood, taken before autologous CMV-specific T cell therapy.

The CDR3 DNA reads TGTGCCAGCAGCTTAGGGTCTGCGGATGAGCAGTTCTTC. This sequence encodes CASSLGSADEQFF. V and J are TRBV11-1 and TRBJ2-1; D gene ambiguous. This CDR3 spans 13 amino acids. With 1 base removed from V and 8 bases from J, the gap between germline ends came to 9 bases. Germline CDR1 SGHAT, CDR2 FQDESV (reference sequence).